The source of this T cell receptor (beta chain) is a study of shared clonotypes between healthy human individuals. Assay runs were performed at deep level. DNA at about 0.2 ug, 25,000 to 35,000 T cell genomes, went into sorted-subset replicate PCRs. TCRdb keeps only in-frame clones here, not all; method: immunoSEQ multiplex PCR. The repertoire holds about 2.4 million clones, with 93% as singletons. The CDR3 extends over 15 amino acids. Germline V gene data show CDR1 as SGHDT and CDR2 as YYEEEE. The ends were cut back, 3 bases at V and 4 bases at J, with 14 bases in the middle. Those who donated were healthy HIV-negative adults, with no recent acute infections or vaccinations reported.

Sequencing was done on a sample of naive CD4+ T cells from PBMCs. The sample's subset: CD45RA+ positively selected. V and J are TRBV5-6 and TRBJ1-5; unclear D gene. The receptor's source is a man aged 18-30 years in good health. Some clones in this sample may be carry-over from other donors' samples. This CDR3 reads CASSYRGIGNQPQHF. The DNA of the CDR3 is TGTGCCAGCAGCTATCGAGGGATCGGAAATCAGCCCCAGCATTTT.